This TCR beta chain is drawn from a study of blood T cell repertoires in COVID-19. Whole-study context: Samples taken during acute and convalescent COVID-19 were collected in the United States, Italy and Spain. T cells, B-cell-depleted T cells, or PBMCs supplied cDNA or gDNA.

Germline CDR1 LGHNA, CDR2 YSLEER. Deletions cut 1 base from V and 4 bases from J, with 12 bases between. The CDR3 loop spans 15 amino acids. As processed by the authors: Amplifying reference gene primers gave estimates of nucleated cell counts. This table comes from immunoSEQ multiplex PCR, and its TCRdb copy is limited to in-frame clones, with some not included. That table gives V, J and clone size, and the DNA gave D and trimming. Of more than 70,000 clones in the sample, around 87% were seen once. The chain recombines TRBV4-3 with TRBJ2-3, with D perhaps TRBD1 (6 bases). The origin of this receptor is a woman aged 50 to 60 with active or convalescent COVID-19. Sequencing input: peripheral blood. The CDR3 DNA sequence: TGCGCCAGCAGCCAAGGCACAGGGTGGGCAGATACGCAGTATTTT. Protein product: CASSQGTGWADTQYF.